This TCR beta chain was retrieved from a study of neoadjuvant anti-PD-1 for oral cavity cancer. Study in general: Patients without progression received a fourth nivolumab dose around day 43, then surgical resection on days 50-56.

Whole-study findings and limits: Only a few patients per response group were TCR-analyzed; validation needed.

Patients had newly diagnosed, untreated stage II-IVA oral cavity squamous cell carcinoma. Six replicates per PBMC sample, mostly from roughly 470 ng of genomic DNA. The table came from immunoSEQ multiplex PCR; TCRdb's copy has only in-frame clones and leaves some out. Altogether about 15,000 clones are present, 64% being singletons, with the ten largest covering 2.5% to 3%. This clone has a handful of counts. The antigen is not known. V gave up 1 base and J gave up 2 bases; unmatched junction bases: 2. The CDR3 sequence is 15 residues long. Germline CDR1 and CDR2: SEHNR and FQNEAQ (reference sequence).

The sequence came from a person aged 40 to 85 with oral cavity squamous cell carcinoma. This sample comprised PBMCs, obtained before nivolumab (anti-PD-1) treatment. The genes are TRBV7-9 and TRBJ2-1, with 7 bases lining up with TRBD1. As DNA, the CDR3 is TGTGCCAGCAGCTTAGAGGGGACAGCCTACAATGAGCAGTTCTTC. It translates to CASSLEGTAYNEQFF.